The rows below give T cell receptor beta chains drawn from one sample of a study of metastatic and nonmetastatic thyroid tumors. TCRdb reprocessed the PCR reads via MiXCR. The sample has around 64,000 clones, about 4% seen once. Sequenced input: blood. The receptor set was obtained from a female donor with papillary thyroid cancer or a benign thyroid nodule (not recorded which). Some clones in this sample may be carry-over from other donors' samples. Both conserved end residues are trimmed from each CDR3. Fields, in order: J gene, V gene, CDR3 protein.

>TRBJ2-1|TRBV19
ASKGPRVVDEQF
>TRBJ2-1|TRBV28
ASSYWGSSYNKQF
>TRBJ1-1|TRBV11-3
ASSPDPSFTEAF
>TRBJ2-4|TRBV2
ASSAGTGRGNIQY
>TRBJ2-1|TRBV6-1
ASRLAGTEQF
>TRBJ2-7|TRBV11-2
ASSPLAGGHEQY
>TRBJ2-3|TRBV6-1
ASSETSGKIDTQY
>TRBJ1-2|TRBV3-1
ASSQEKGWRSFRYGYT
>TRBJ1-3|TRBV10-3
AIKTGTDSGNTIY
>TRBJ1-1|TRBV5-8
ATLGTGRDTEAF
>TRBJ1-2|TRBV7-9
ASSLGQGQYGYT
>TRBJ1-6|TRBV30
AWSLPERSYNSPLH
>TRBJ1-4|TRBV2
ALRPGIYFQTNEKLF
>TRBJ2-7|TRBV28
ATRGGLYEQY
>TRBJ2-7|TRBV5-5
ASSLEQGAYEQY
>TRBJ1-1|TRBV11-2
ASSVLRGDTEAF
>TRBJ2-3|TRBV20-1
SAWTSRNTQY
>TRBJ1-2|TRBV28
ASRTGQGARGYT
>TRBJ2-1|TRBV20-1
SASAGHGGNEQF
>TRBJ2-7|TRBV19
ASSIRDRGGYEQY
>TRBJ1-5|TRBV3-1
ASSQGTGSQPQH
>TRBJ1-5|TRBV6-1
ASSLDSNQPQH
>TRBJ1-3|TRBV5-6
ASSWGQGVAGNTIY
>TRBJ2-1|TRBV2
ANRELGSVNEQF
>TRBJ1-2|TRBV30
AWSLGDSYGYT
>TRBJ2-3|TRBV5-1
ASSFARVEDTQY
>TRBJ2-3|TRBV3-1
ASSQDGTSVDTQY
>TRBJ2-7|TRBV18
ASSLNLAGADYVEQY
>TRBJ2-7|TRBV18
ASSAGTGSYEQY
>TRBJ1-6|TRBV10-2
ASSVDVGSPLH
>TRBJ1-4|TRBV6-1
ASSDPAEKLF
>TRBJ1-2|TRBV5-1
ASSSSGSRSYGYT
>TRBJ1-6|TRBV5-1
ASSPSTGLTDPSSYNSPLH
>TRBJ2-3|TRBV29-1
SVSLTSGTTDTQY
>TRBJ2-2|TRBV5-1
ASSLRGPGTTGELF
>TRBJ1-5|TRBV27
ASSLSHREGQPQH
>TRBJ2-7|TRBV20-1
SAQRSSGAYEQY